This TCR beta chain came from a study of persistence of HIV-infected CD4 T cells. Sequencing used immunoSEQ version 4 in survey mode. Method: immunoSEQ multiplex PCR; TCRdb's copy keeps in-frame clones and lacks some. The sample has fewer than 30,000 clones, roughly four fifths seen once. The stimulus was lysate of CMV-infected fibroblasts, roughly 9.2 ug/mL. CD40L/CD69 double-negative CD45RO-high memory CD4+ T cells were collected. Details on this clone: Its cognate antigen is unknown.

Sequenced here: CD4+ T cells sorted from PBMCs after approximately 18-hour stimulation, sampled from a patient who received antiretroviral therapy. This TCR came from an adult man with HIV who was CMV-seropositive.

DNA of the CDR3: TGCAGCGTTGAAGAAAGCACAGATACGCAGTATTTT. Its protein product is CSVEESTDTQYF. The rearrangement joins TRBV29-1 to TRBJ2-3; D gene unclear. This CDR3 is built from 12 residues. In germline, CDR1 is SQVTM, CDR2 ANQGSEA. Trimming removed 0 bases at V and 0 bases at J, with 1 base between.